These 25 T cell receptor beta chains were sequenced from one sample in a study of T cells after yellow fever vaccination (dated by TCRdb to between 2018 and 2021). The receptor library was made with 5' RACE. The reads were generated on an Illumina NovaSeq 6000. Starting from the raw public reads, TCRdb applied fastp trimming at Q25, assembled clones with MiXCR and retained in-frame beta chains. Identical CDR3 proteins give one entry, which carries the most common genes and DNA. Across this sample there are about 200,000 distinct CDR3 sequences, with approximately 3.3% seen only once. The ten biggest clones cover roughly 3% of the sample. The label giving this sample's treatment or condition can be read as: live attenuated yellow fever vaccine strain. Here the sequenced sample was CD4+ T cells sorted from PBMCs, taken 10 days after the yellow fever booster vaccination. Receptors were obtained from a man aged 18 to 30 who received the YFV17D yellow fever vaccine.

This clonotype has more than one count but fewer than ten. The chain is built from TRBV7-9 and TRBJ2-7; D tentatively reads TRBD1 or TRBD2 (5 bases each). V lost 0 bases and J 4 bases, leaving 10 bases between the germline ends. CDR3 length: 14 residues. CDR1 is SEHNR and CDR2 is FQNEAQ in the germline V gene (reference sequence). Here the CDR3 DNA reads TGTGCCAGCAGCTTAGCGGGACGAGAGTACGAGCAGTACTTC. As protein: CASSLAGREYEQYF.

V usage is TRBV12-3 or TRBV12-4 and J usage is TRBJ2-3; TRBD2 matches 7 bases. The CDR3 runs 13 residues. J gave up 4 bases and V 6 bases, and 4 bases lay outside the gene matches. CDR3 sequence reads: CASSETSADTQYF. CDR3 DNA: TGTGCCAGCAGCGAAACTAGCGCAGATACGCAGTATTTT.

This clonotype occurred a few times. The chain carries TRBV30 and TRBJ2-7; D unclear. There are 12 residues in the CDR3. V shed 3 bases and J shed 5 bases, with 11 bases lying between them. The V gene's germline CDR1 is GTSNPN and CDR2 SVGIG (reference sequence). CDR3 region: CAWSLMNHEQYF. DNA of the CDR3: TGTGCCTGGAGCCTGATGAACCACGAGCAGTACTTC.

Many counts were recorded for this clonotype. CDR3 in amino acids: CASTPAGQTNEKLFF. The CDR3 coding sequence is TGTGCCAGCACCCCCGCCGGGCAGACTAATGAAAAACTGTTTTTT. V and J are TRBV9 and TRBJ1-4, with D uncertain. There are 15 residues in the CDR3. Per the germline V gene, CDR1 is SGDLS and CDR2 is YYNGEE. The V end was cut by 6 bases, the J end by 2 bases, with 14 bases between.

The chain employs TRBV5-1 and TRBJ1-2; 7 bases are shared with TRBD1. J was trimmed by 7 bases and V by 4 bases; bases with no gene match: 13. The CDR3 is made up of 15 amino acids. From germline, CDR1 is SGHRS and CDR2 YFSETQ. The CDR3 here is CASSTQGQDLRGYTF. CDR3 coding DNA: TGCGCCAGCAGCACCCAAGGACAGGACTTGCGTGGCTACACCTTC.

This clonotype was picked up many times. The V and J genes are TRBV4-1 and TRBJ2-7; D might be TRBD1 (6 bases). V was clipped by 1 base and J by 3 bases, with 13 bases between them. Germline-derived CDR1 and CDR2 are MGHRA and YSYEKL. The CDR3 contains 15 residues. CDR3 DNA: TGCGCCAGCAGCCAAGCCCCCACGGACAGCTACGAGCAGTACTTC. Translation gives CASSQAPTDSYEQYF.

This clonotype occurred a few times. The chain recombines TRBV6-2 or TRBV6-3 with TRBJ2-1, with unresolved D. Per the germline V gene, CDR1 is MNHEY and CDR2 is SVGEGT. V was clipped by 6 bases and J by 4 bases, with 10 bases between them. The CDR3 sequence is 13 residues long. The CDR3 nucleotides read TGTGCCAGCAGACTGGACCGGTACAATGAGCAGTTCTTC. Translation gives CASRLDRYNEQFF.

This clonotype appeared many times. The CDR3 sequence is CASRLPSGEQYV. The CDR3, as DNA: TGTGCCAGCAGGTTACCGTCGGGGGAGCAGTACGTC. This chain joins TRBV6-2 or TRBV6-3 and TRBJ2-7; tentatively, D is TRBD2 (5 bases). Germline lookup yields CDR1 MNHEY and CDR2 SVGEGT. V dropped 6 bases and J dropped 7 bases, with 13 bases sitting between them. The CDR3 length is 12 residues.

This chain uses TRBV5-1 with TRBJ2-5; D call uncertain. From germline, CDR1 is SGHRS and CDR2 YFSETQ. This CDR3 region has 13 residues. Deletions cut 4 bases from V and 2 bases from J, with 9 bases between. CDR3 residues: CASSPHTQETQYF. DNA of the CDR3: TGCGCCAGCAGCCCCCATACTCAAGAGACCCAGTACTTC.

The genes are TRBV9 and TRBJ2-3; perhaps TRBD1 as D (5 bases). Germline loops: CDR1 SGDLS, CDR2 YYNGEE. There are 15 residues in the CDR3. The V end was cut by 4 bases, the J end by 2 bases, with 14 bases between. The CDR3 nucleotides read TGTGCCAGCAGCCTAAGGGGTGGGGCCACAGATACGCAGTATTTT. This sequence encodes CASSLRGGATDTQYF.

The chain is built from TRBV18 and TRBJ2-2; possibly TRBD2 for D (5 bases). Germline CDR1 reads KGHSH; CDR2 reads LQKENI. Trimming removed 3 bases at V and 5 bases at J, with 10 bases between. The CDR3 has 14 amino acids. The CDR3 DNA follows: TGTGCCAGCTCACCGAGTGGACTTACCGGGGAGCTGTTTTTT. Amino acid sequence: CASSPSGLTGELFF. Full variable domain (rest looked up from reference TRBV18 and TRBJ2-2): NAGVMQNPRHLVRRRGQEARLRCSPMKGHSHVYWYRQLPEEGLKFMVYLQKENIIDESGMPKERFSAEFPKEGPSILRIQQVVRGDSAAYFCASSPSGLTGELFFGEGSRLTVL.

This clonotype was detected many times. This chain uses TRBV20-1 with TRBJ1-2; D gene uncertain. Germline-derived CDR1 and CDR2 are DFQATT and SNEGSKA (reference sequence). This CDR3 contains 12 residues. V was trimmed by 0 bases and J by 2 bases, leaving 4 bases between them. The CDR3 spells CSAREGNYGYTF. CDR3 nucleotide sequence: TGCAGTGCTAGAGAGGGAAACTATGGCTACACCTTC.

This rearrangement joins TRBV6-5 to TRBJ1-1, with a weak D call TRBD1 (5 bases). Per the germline V gene, CDR1 is MNHEY and CDR2 is SVGAGI. Trimming removed 8 bases at V and 1 base at J, with 14 bases between. The CDR3 is 14 residues long. The CDR3 reads CASLRTLANTEAFF. CDR3 DNA sequence: TGTGCCAGCCTGAGGACACTGGCGAACACTGAAGCTTTCTTT.

Remarks on this clonotype: The junction and the germline gene differ at one end; a read error may be behind it. V is TRBV7-2 and J is TRBJ2-7; 15 bases line up with TRBD2. This CDR3 is 15 amino acids long. Germline V gene sequence: CDR1 SGHTA, CDR2 FQGNSA. CDR3 bases: TGTGCCAGCAGCTCCGGGACTAGCGGGGGGTACGTGCAGTACTTC. Translation: CASSSGTSGGYVQYF.

The CDR3 is CASSVHLAGGGDTQYF. The CDR3 DNA follows: TGTGCCAGCAGTGTTCATCTAGCGGGGGGGGGAGATACGCAGTATTTT. The chain uses TRBV6-1 and TRBJ2-3, with 12 positions matching TRBD2. This CDR3 region has 16 residues. Germline loops: CDR1 MNHNS, CDR2 SASEGT. The trim removed 4 bases at V and 5 bases at J, leaving 7 bases unmatched.

The rearrangement links TRBV20-1 to TRBJ2-1, with a weak D call TRBD2 (7 bases). The germline V gene encodes CDR1 DFQATT and CDR2 SNEGSKA (reference sequence). The V and J ends lost 3 bases and 0 bases respectively, with 15 bases between them. This CDR3 region has 16 residues. The DNA for the CDR3 is TGCAGTGCTAGGCCGGGGGGCCGGTTCTCCTACAATGAGCAGTTCTTC. The encoded protein is CSARPGGRFSYNEQFF.

There are many counts of this clonotype. The chain is built from TRBV7-2 and TRBJ2-3; TRBD2 is a possible D gene (6 bases). With 8 bases removed from V and 0 bases from J, the gap between germline ends came to 15 bases. The CDR3 loop spans 15 amino acids. The germline CDR1 and CDR2 sequences are SGHTA and FQGNSA. Written as DNA, the CDR3 is TGTGCCAGCTCAGGACTAACGATGAGCACAGATACGCAGTATTTT. Its protein product is CASSGLTMSTDTQYF. Full variable domain (outside the CDR3, taken from reference TRBV7-2 and TRBJ2-3): GAGVSQSPSNKVTEKGKDVELRCDPISGHTALYWYRQSLGQGLEFLIYFQGNSAPDKSGLPSDRFSAERTGGSVSTLTIQRTQQEDSAVYLCASSGLTMSTDTQYFGPGTRLTVL.

The sample holds many counts of this clonotype. The chain is built from TRBV25-1 and TRBJ1-1, with 8 nucleotides matching TRBD1. Germline-derived CDR1 and CDR2 are MGHDK and SYGVNS. J lost 1 base, V lost 5 bases, and 6 bases had no gene match. The CDR3 is 15 residues long. The CDR3 loop reads CASSLEGQANTEAFF. As DNA, the CDR3 is TGTGCCAGCAGTCTCGAGGGACAGGCGAACACTGAAGCTTTCTTT.

This clonotype has a count of ten or more. The chain carries TRBV6-2 or TRBV6-3 and TRBJ1-6; 7 bases are shared with TRBD1. The junction had 8 bases not matched to a gene; V was cut back by 5 bases and J by 10 bases. The germline gives CDR1 MNHEY, CDR2 SVGEGT. CDR3 length: 14 amino acids. Here the CDR3 DNA reads TGTGCCAGCAGTCCGACAGGGAATGAATCACCCCTCCACTTT. This codes for CASSPTGNESPLHF.

This clonotype was counted many times. V and J are TRBV5-1 and TRBJ2-3; 8 bases are a match to TRBD2. Per germline, CDR1 SGHRS and CDR2 YFSETQ. V trimming: 1 base; J trimming: 2 bases; junction bases outside the gene matches: 3. The CDR3 is made up of 15 amino acids. CDR3 in amino acids: CASSLNGGDTDTQYF. The DNA of the CDR3 is TGCGCCAGCAGCTTGAACGGGGGGGACACAGATACGCAGTATTTT.

This chain uses TRBV9 with TRBJ1-1, with D perhaps matching TRBD1 (5 bases). The CDR3 has 14 residues. The germline CDR1 and CDR2 sequences are SGDLS and YYNGEE. With 0 bases removed from V and 1 base from J, the gap between germline ends came to 7 bases. The CDR3 nucleotides read TGTGCCAGCAGCGTAGACAGGTGGAACACTGAAGCTTTCTTT. It translates to CASSVDRWNTEAFF.

This clonotype was recorded many times. The rearrangement links TRBV9 to TRBJ2-3, with 8 bases fitting TRBD1. Looked up from germline, CDR1 is SGDLS and CDR2 is YYNGEE. Losses at the gene ends were 3 bases for V and 2 bases for J; bases not matched to a gene: 2. The length of the CDR3 is 14 residues. Written as DNA, the CDR3 is TGTGCCAGCAGCGGGGGACAGGTCACAGATACGCAGTATTTT. It specifies CASSGGQVTDTQYF.

This clonotype showed up just a few times. This chain uses TRBV10-3 with TRBJ2-2; tentatively, D is TRBD1 (6 bases). Trimming stripped 7 bases from V and 0 bases from J, with 12 bases between. The CDR3 runs to 15 residues. CDR1 is ENHRY, CDR2 SYGVKD, per germline. This CDR3 reads CAINAGTPNTGELFF. The CDR3 region has the DNA TGTGCCATCAACGCCGGGACACCGAACACCGGGGAGCTGTTTTTT.

The sample holds many counts of this clonotype. V usage is TRBV5-1 and J usage is TRBJ1-5; D is undetermined. The germline CDR1 and CDR2 sequences are SGHRS and YFSETQ. This CDR3 has 14 residues. V lost 1 base to trimming and J lost 4 bases, with 9 bases between them. For the CDR3, the DNA is TGCGCCAGCAGCTTGACGGGAGTGAATCAGCCCCAGCATTTT. Amino acid sequence: CASSLTGVNQPQHF.

This clonotype has a count of ten or more. The chain links TRBV7-8 to TRBJ2-3; possibly TRBD2 for D (6 bases). CDR3 length: 14 residues. Trimming removed 4 bases at V and 10 bases at J, with 18 bases between. Looked up from germline, CDR1 is SGHVS and CDR2 is FQNEAQ. The CDR3 DNA reads TGTGCCAGCAGCTCACTTGGTCCGCGGGACTCGCAGTATTTT. Its protein product is CASSSLGPRDSQYF.